The present T cell receptor (beta chain) was sequenced within a study of T cells in Graves' hyperthyroidism and ophthalmopathy. Lactation, pregnancy, other autoimmune disease or uncontrolled infection led to exclusion of patients. CDR1 and CDR2 (germline): SEHNR, FQNEAQ (reference sequence). Losses at the gene ends were 5 bases for V and 5 bases for J; bases not matched to a gene: 14. This CDR3 is built from 16 residues. Researchers took RNA transcripts and amplified the TCR beta CDR3 regions from them. The primer set for the first-round RT-PCR of the TCR CDR3 was HTBI. TCRdb re-called the multiplex PCR reads with MiXCR, one entry per CDR3 protein. The table lists hundreds of thousands of distinct CDR3 sequences, 20% of them singletons.

The source of this sequence is a man aged 40-49 years with Graves' ophthalmopathy. Sequenced material: blood. This sequence joins TRBV7-9 and TRBJ1-2; 7 bases are shared with TRBD1. The CDR3 sequence: CASSLLDRLLTYGYTF. Here the CDR3 DNA reads TGTGCCAGCAGCCTATTGGACAGGCTTTTAACTTATGGCTACACCTTC.